A selection of T cell receptor beta chains follows, all from one sample in a study of ipilimumab plus nivolumab after autologous stem cell transplantation. Using immunoSEQ multiplex PCR, the repertoire was profiled, and TCRdb retains in-frame clones only, with some absent. The table records tens of thousands of clones, 83% of them present only once. The material sequenced was PBMCs, taken in a trial of ipilimumab plus nivolumab as post-transplant consolidation. The receptors here all came from a male donor with diffuse large B-cell lymphoma. CDR3s include the opening cysteine and the closing phenylalanine or tryptophan. Fields, in order: D gene, clone size, V gene, J gene, CDR3 protein, CDR3 DNA. A D gene is named only where the DNA matches it firmly. The listing skips clone size in some rows; elsewhere it reads once, few, many or a size class.

TRBD1,NA,TRBV18,TRBJ2-1,CASSPFGQASYNEQFF,TGTGCCAGCTCACCCTTCGGACAGGCTTCCTACAATGAGCAGTTCTTC
NA,NA,TRBV7-5,TRBJ1-6,CASSLDYLSPLHF,TGTGCCAGCAGCTTAGATTACCTTTCACCCCTCCACTTT
TRBD1,NA,TRBV7-2,TRBJ2-1,CASSLGTGHNEQFF,TGTGCCAGCAGCTTAGGGACAGGTCACAATGAGCAGTTCTTC
TRBD1,once,TRBV30,TRBJ1-4,CAWSMSGGSIEKLFF,TGTGCCTGGAGTATGTCAGGGGGCTCGATTGAAAAACTGTTTTTT
TRBD2,NA,TRBV6-5,TRBJ2-7,CASSRGLDSHEQYF,TGTGCCAGCAGCCGGGGACTAGATTCCCACGAGCAGTACTTC
NA,NA,TRBV7-8,TRBJ1-1,CASSTQAGGHTEAFF,TGTGCCAGCAGCACCCAAGCGGGGGGGCACACTGAAGCTTTCTTT
NA,NA,TRBV7-2,TRBJ2-5,CASSSLLGWQETQYF,TGTGCCAGCAGCTCCCTATTGGGGTGGCAAGAGACCCAGTACTTC
NA,NA,TRBV19,TRBJ1-2,CASRMTANYGYTF,TGTGCCAGTAGGATGACAGCTAACTATGGCTACACCTTC
NA,NA,TRBV19,TRBJ1-2,CASTPPGIYGYTF,TGTGCCAGTACCCCCCCAGGGATCTATGGCTACACCTTC
NA,few,TRBV19,TRBJ1-1,CASSMVGAEAFF,TGTGCCAGTAGTATGGTGGGGGCTGAAGCTTTCTTT
TRBD2,NA,TRBV7-9,TRBJ2-1,CASSPPPGLAGNNEQFF,TGTGCCAGCAGCCCCCCCCCGGGACTAGCGGGAAATAATGAGCAGTTCTTC
NA,NA,TRBV5-1,TRBJ1-5,CASSLEGYSNQPQHF,TGCGCCAGCAGCTTGGAAGGTTATAGCAATCAGCCCCAGCATTTT
NA,NA,TRBV5-1,TRBJ2-3,CASSLDPQSTDTQYF,TGCGCCAGCAGCTTGGATCCTCAAAGCACAGATACGCAGTATTTT
NA,once,TRBV5-1,TRBJ2-7,CASAQEVGAGVDYEQYF,TGCGCCAGCGCCCAAGAGGTGGGGGCGGGAGTTGATTACGAGCAGTACTTC
TRBD1,once,TRBV5-1,TRBJ2-7,CASRYDRGGYEQYF,TGCGCCAGCAGGTATGACAGGGGTGGCTACGAGCAGTACTTC
NA,NA,TRBV6-5,TRBJ2-3,CASSYRYDTDTQYF,TGTGCCAGCAGTTACCGGTATGACACAGATACGCAGTATTTT
NA,NA,TRBV11-2,TRBJ2-1,CASSLGESSYNEQFF,TGTGCCAGCAGCTTGGGGGAAAGCTCCTACAATGAGCAGTTCTTC
NA,NA,TRBV4-3,TRBJ2-3,CASSPTSSDTQYF,TGCGCCAGCAGCCCAACTAGTTCAGATACGCAGTATTTT
TRBD1,NA,TRBV9,TRBJ2-7,CASSVDRGFSEQYF,TGTGCCAGCAGCGTGGACAGGGGTTTCTCCGAGCAGTACTTC
TRBD1,NA,TRBV5-1,TRBJ2-5,CASSLAGQGGLQETQYF,TGCGCCAGCAGCTTGGCCGGACAGGGGGGCCTCCAAGAGACCCAGTACTTC
NA,few,TRBV30,TRBJ2-2,CAWDSNTGELFF,TGTGCCTGGGACTCAAACACCGGGGAGCTGTTTTTT
NA,few,TRBV5-6,TRBJ2-1,CASSIPGFQGESNEQFF,TGTGCCAGCAGCATACCCGGATTCCAGGGAGAAAGCAATGAGCAGTTCTTC
TRBD1,NA,TRBV6-6,TRBJ2-7,CASSNEGQGKYEQYF,TGTGCCAGCAGTAACGAGGGACAGGGGAAGTACGAGCAGTACTTC
TRBD1,once,TRBV6-1,TRBJ2-2,CASSGTGRPNTGELFF,TGTGCCAGCAGTGGGACAGGGAGACCGAACACCGGGGAGCTGTTTTTT
NA,NA,TRBV7-2,TRBJ2-7,CASSPQTTYEQYF,TGTGCCAGCAGCCCCCAGACAACCTACGAGCAGTACTTC
NA,few,TRBV6-5,TRBJ2-7,CASSYSNSAYEQYF,TGTGCCAGCAGTTACTCGAACAGCGCCTACGAGCAGTACTTC
TRBD2,NA,TRBV7-9,TRBJ2-3,CASSPTVRGGPDTQYF,TGTGCCAGCAGCCCGACGGTACGGGGGGGCCCAGATACGCAGTATTTT
NA,NA,TRBV29-1,TRBJ2-7,CSVGAGQKYEQYF,TGCAGCGTGGGGGCGGGACAAAAGTACGAGCAGTACTTC
NA,NA,TRBV18,TRBJ2-1,CASSPSRDNEQFF,TGTGCCAGCTCACCAAGCAGGGACAATGAGCAGTTCTTC
NA,NA,TRBV25-1,TRBJ1-2,CASLSIAGRFDYGYTF,TGTGCCAGCCTGTCGATTGCAGGGCGATTTGACTATGGCTACACCTTC
NA,few,TRBV5-1,TRBJ1-1,CASSTDSPDGAFF,TGCGCCAGCAGCACCGACAGTCCCGATGGGGCTTTCTTT
TRBD1,NA,TRBV6-1,TRBJ1-2,CASRETGVDGYTF,TGTGCCAGCAGGGAGACAGGGGTTGATGGCTACACCTTC
TRBD1,NA,TRBV9,TRBJ1-2,CASSVEGQGPYGYTF,TGTGCCAGCAGCGTAGAAGGACAGGGTCCCTATGGCTACACCTTC
TRBD1,NA,TRBV11-2,TRBJ1-4,CASSPGTGLNEKLFF,TGTGCCAGCAGTCCCGGGACAGGGCTAAATGAAAAACTGTTTTTT
TRBD1,NA,TRBV30,TRBJ2-5,CAWSPLGQGVTRETQYF,TGTGCCTGGAGCCCCCTGGGACAGGGGGTTACGAGAGAGACCCAGTACTTC
TRBD1,NA,TRBV6-1,TRBJ2-1,CASSEVRDRAQDEQFF,TGTGCCAGCAGTGAAGTGAGGGACAGGGCCCAGGATGAGCAGTTCTTC
NA,NA,TRBV27,TRBJ1-4,CASSLNQGQEKLFF,TGTGCCAGCAGTTTAAACCAGGGACAAGAAAAACTGTTTTTT
TRBD1,NA,TRBV6-6,TRBJ1-2,CASSRTGNYGYTF,TGTGCCAGCAGCCGGACAGGGAACTATGGCTACACCTTC
NA,NA,TRBV10-2,TRBJ1-1,CASRPPGSGTEAFF,TGCGCCAGCAGGCCCCCAGGGTCGGGCACTGAAGCTTTCTTT
NA,NA,TRBV6-5,TRBJ2-2,CASSLTNTGELFF,TGTGCCAGCAGTTTGACGAACACCGGGGAGCTGTTTTTT
NA,NA,TRBV6-6,TRBJ1-4,CAGRGGGREKLFF,TGTGCCGGCCGTGGGGGTGGGCGGGAAAAACTGTTTTTT
NA,NA,TRBV7-9,TRBJ2-4,CASSDRDTSAKNIQYF,TGTGCCAGCAGCGACCGGGACACCTCGGCCAAAAACATTCAGTACTTC
NA,few,TRBV11-2,TRBJ1-2,CASSLDTVYYGYTF,TGTGCCAGCAGCTTAGATACGGTGTACTATGGCTACACCTTC
NA,NA,TRBV14,TRBJ1-1,CASSQDFGRINTEAFF,TGTGCCAGCAGCCAAGATTTCGGTCGGATTAACACTGAAGCTTTCTTT
NA,NA,TRBV7-8,TRBJ2-2,CASSLLHQSNTGELFF,TGTGCCAGCAGCTTACTACACCAATCTAACACCGGGGAGCTGTTTTTT
TRBD2,NA,TRBV18,TRBJ2-1,CASSQRTSGENEQFF,TGTGCCAGCTCACAGCGGACTAGCGGGGAGAATGAGCAGTTCTTC
NA,few,TRBV2,TRBJ2-7,CASSPGGLSYEQYF,TGTGCCAGCAGTCCCGGGGGGCTCTCCTACGAGCAGTACTTC
TRBD1,NA,TRBV11-2,TRBJ2-7,CASSVDRGQVNEQYF,TGTGCCAGCAGCGTGGACAGGGGGCAGGTTAACGAGCAGTACTTC
TRBD1,once,TRBV18,TRBJ2-6,CASSPGQGAFGANVLTF,TGTGCCAGCTCACCTGGTCAGGGGGCTTTTGGGGCCAACGTCCTGACTTTC
NA,NA,TRBV25-1,TRBJ2-7,CASSEPSYEQYF,TGTGCCAGCAGTGAACCATCCTACGAGCAGTACTTC
NA,NA,TRBV2,TRBJ2-3,CASSESTDTQYF,TGTGCCAGCAGTGAGAGCACAGATACGCAGTATTTT
NA,once,TRBV28,TRBJ2-3,CASLVSGPSTDTQYF,TGTGCCAGCCTAGTCTCCGGGCCTAGCACAGATACGCAGTATTTT
TRBD2,NA,TRBV19,TRBJ2-4,CASSIVSSGGYRAKNIQYF,TGTGCCAGTAGTATCGTGAGTAGCGGGGGGTATCGAGCCAAAAACATTCAGTACTTC
NA,NA,TRBV7-2,TRBJ2-7,CASSSQGYEQYF,TGTGCCAGCAGTTCACAGGGTTACGAGCAGTACTTC
NA,NA,TRBV18,TRBJ1-5,CASSLSPDGAQHF,TGTGCCAGCTCACTGTCTCCGGACGGAGCCCAGCATTTT
NA,NA,TRBV2,TRBJ1-1,CASSVNHGVGGEAFF,TGTGCCAGCAGTGTAAATCATGGGGTTGGGGGCGAGGCTTTCTTT
NA,NA,TRBV19,TRBJ1-4,CASSTRGGFNEKLFF,TGTGCCAGTAGTACCCGGGGTGGGTTCAATGAAAAACTGTTTTTT
TRBD2,NA,TRBV7-7,TRBJ2-3,CASSFSLAGLSTDTQYF,TGTGCTAGCAGCTTTAGTCTAGCGGGGCTTAGCACAGATACGCAGTATTTT
NA,NA,TRBV7-9,TRBJ2-2,CASSLGRSNTGELFF,TGTGCCAGCAGCTTAGGGAGAAGCAACACCGGGGAGCTGTTTTTT